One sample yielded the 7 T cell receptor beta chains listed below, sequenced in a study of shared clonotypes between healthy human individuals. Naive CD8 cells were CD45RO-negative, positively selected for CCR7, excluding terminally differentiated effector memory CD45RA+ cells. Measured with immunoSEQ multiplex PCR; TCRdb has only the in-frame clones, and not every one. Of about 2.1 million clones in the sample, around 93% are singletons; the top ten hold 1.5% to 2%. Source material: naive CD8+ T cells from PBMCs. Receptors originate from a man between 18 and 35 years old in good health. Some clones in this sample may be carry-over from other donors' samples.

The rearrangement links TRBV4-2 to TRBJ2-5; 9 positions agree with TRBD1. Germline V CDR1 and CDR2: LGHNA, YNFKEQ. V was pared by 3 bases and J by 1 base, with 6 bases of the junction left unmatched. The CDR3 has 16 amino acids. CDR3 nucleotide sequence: TGTGCCAGCAGCCACCGGGACAGGGCAATCCAAGAGACCCAGTACTTC. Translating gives CASSHRDRAIQETQYF.

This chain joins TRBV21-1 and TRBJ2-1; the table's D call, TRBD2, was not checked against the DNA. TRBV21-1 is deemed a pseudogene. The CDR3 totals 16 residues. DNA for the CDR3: TGTGCCAGCAGCTCCCGAGGAAAGGCCTCCTACAATGAGCAGTTCTTC. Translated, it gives CASSSRGKASYNEQFF.

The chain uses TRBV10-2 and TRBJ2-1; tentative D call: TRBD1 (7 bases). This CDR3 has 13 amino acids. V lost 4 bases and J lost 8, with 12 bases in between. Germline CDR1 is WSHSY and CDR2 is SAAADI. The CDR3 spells CASSGQGLHEQFF. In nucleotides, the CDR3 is TGCGCCAGCAGTGGACAGGGACTCCATGAGCAGTTCTTC.

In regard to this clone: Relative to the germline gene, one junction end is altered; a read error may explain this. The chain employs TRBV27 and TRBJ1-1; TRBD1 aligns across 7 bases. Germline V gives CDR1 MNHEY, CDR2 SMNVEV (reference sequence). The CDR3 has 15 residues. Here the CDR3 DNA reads TGTGCCAGCAGCTTATCTCCCACAGGGGTCACTGAAGCTTTCTTT. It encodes CASSLSPTGVTEAFF.

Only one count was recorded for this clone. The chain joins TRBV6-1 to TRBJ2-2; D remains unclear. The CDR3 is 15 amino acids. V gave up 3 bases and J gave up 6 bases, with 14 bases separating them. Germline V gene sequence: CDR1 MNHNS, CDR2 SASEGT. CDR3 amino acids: CASSDPPRVAGELFF. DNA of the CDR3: TGTGCCAGCAGTGACCCCCCAAGGGTGGCCGGGGAGCTGTTTTTT.

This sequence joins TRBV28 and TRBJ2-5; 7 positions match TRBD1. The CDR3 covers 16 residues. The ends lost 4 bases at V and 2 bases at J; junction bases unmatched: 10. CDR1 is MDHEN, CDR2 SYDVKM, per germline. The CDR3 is CASSSIPRDRQETQYF. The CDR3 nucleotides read TGTGCCAGCAGTTCGATCCCCCGGGACAGACAAGAGACCCAGTACTTC.

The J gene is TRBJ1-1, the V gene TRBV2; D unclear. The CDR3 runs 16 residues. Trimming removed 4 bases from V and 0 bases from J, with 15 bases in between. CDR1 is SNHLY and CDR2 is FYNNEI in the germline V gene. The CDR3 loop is CASSGPPLRMNTEAFF. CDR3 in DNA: TGTGCCAGCAGTGGGCCCCCCCTCAGGATGAACACTGAAGCTTTCTTT.